This T cell receptor beta chain comes out of a study of T cells in Graves' hyperthyroidism and ophthalmopathy. As for the study in general: It was at initial diagnosis, before any treatment, that peripheral blood was collected. General observations from the study: Ophthalmopathy and stable hyperthyroidism were told apart by a 13 V-J model.

In regard to this clonotype: The antigen remains unidentified.

There were TCR beta CDR3 regions amplified from RNA transcripts. Primed by the HTBI set, a first-round RT-PCR was run on the TCR CDR3. TCRdb used MiXCR to reprocess the multiplex PCR reads, holding one entry per CDR3 protein. Among roughly 750,000 distinct CDR3 sequences listed, roughly 15% were seen once. When ophthalmopathy did not progress within 18 months, Graves' hyperthyroidism was considered stable. With 7 bases clipped from V and 0 bases from J, the junction kept 10 bases outside the gene matches. The CDR3 contains 16 residues. Germline CDR1 is SGDLS and CDR2 is YYNGEE. This receptor was identified in a man aged 18 to 29 with Graves' hyperthyroidism. The chain links TRBV9 to TRBJ2-3, with 8 bases identical to TRBD2. Sequenced input: blood. The CDR3 here is CASGKGGGSSTDTQYF. The CDR3 DNA sequence: TGTGCCAGCGGCAAAGGCGGGGGGTCCAGCACAGATACGCAGTATTTT.